This TCR beta chain was recorded in a study of T cell responses to AZD1222 COVID-19 vaccine. Study-wide findings and caveats: Reports indicate that nearly half of spike-specific TCRs are directed at unmutated variant regions. Donors, mostly white British, included more females; clonal diversity was possibly underestimated. Spike-specific TCR breadth and depth rose after two AZD1222 doses.

TCRdb's table, derived via immunoSEQ multiplex PCR, lists solely in-frame clones and lacks some. The sample comprises tens of thousands of clones, roughly 85% of which are singletons, and 2.5% to 3% rests with the top ten. The CDR3 is made up of 12 amino acids. Germline CDR1 SGHRS, CDR2 YFSETQ. V lost 4 bases and J 10 bases, leaving 12 bases between the germline ends. This clone appeared a few times. Its matching antigen is unknown. The TCR comes from an adult in good health. The chain uses TRBV5-1 and TRBJ2-1; D may be TRBD2 (7 bases). Sequencing used peripheral blood, obtained on day 0 of AZD1222 vaccination. CDR3: CASSRGGHEQFF. DNA of the CDR3: TGCGCCAGCAGCAGGGGGGGTCACGAGCAGTTCTTC.